This record covers a single T cell receptor (beta chain). What it binds is not known. Each TCR beta library was made by quantitative 5'-RACE that incorporated molecular barcodes. Each CDR3 protein gets one entry after TCRdb re-called the 5' RACE reads with MiXCR. The sample gives 650,000 to 800,000 distinct CDR3 sequences, roughly 19% of which show up once; approximately 18% is in the top ten. These data are taken from a study of CD8 T cells in ankylosing spondylitis. Study results and limitations: Characteristic of ankylosing spondylitis blood, it appeared, was a TCR beta motif comprising several highly homologous variants. Prior work had noted some motif variants in reactive arthritis blood and synovial fluid.

Trimming cost V 2 bases and J 0 bases, with 13 bases left between them. Germline assignment: CDR1 ENHRY and CDR2 SYGVKD. The CDR3 loop spans 16 amino acids. The receptor was derived from a male donor with ankylosing spondylitis. This chain links TRBV10-3 with TRBJ1-1, with D unresolved. Sequenced material: blood, either unsorted or a sorted T cell fraction (not recorded which). CDR3 bases: TGTGCCATCAGTGAGATTAAAGGTGGGGTGAACACTGAAGCTTTCTTT. This sequence encodes CAISEIKGGVNTEAFF.